These T cell receptor beta chains were read from a single sample in a study of T cell repertoires in cytomegalovirus infection. TCRdb used MiXCR to reprocess the reads, holding one entry per CDR3 protein. Among around 530,000 distinct CDR3 sequences listed, about a quarter were seen once. The sample was PBMCs. These receptors came from a human donor in good health (CMV status not recorded). Some clones in this sample may be carry-over from other donors' samples. Both conserved end residues are part of each CDR3. Each record gives: V gene, CDR3 protein.

v_gene: TRBV11-2
CDR3aa: CASSYAEETQYF

v_gene: TRBV11-3
CDR3aa: CASSPEVGLAGASYNEQFF

v_gene: TRBV11-2
CDR3aa: CASSLDSGLSVTKREEHTQYF

v_gene: TRBV18
CDR3aa: CASSPMREETQYF

v_gene: TRBV28
CDR3aa: CASSLPDRINQPQHF

v_gene: TRBV6-6
CDR3aa: CASSYRQSNTEAFF

v_gene: TRBV4-1
CDR3aa: CASSQDLRSGRAGSYNEQFF

v_gene: TRBV10-3
CDR3aa: CAIAGTAYNEQFF

v_gene: TRBV27
CDR3aa: CASIGSDRNTEAFF

v_gene: TRBV7-2
CDR3aa: CATQLTSGRRQTQYF

v_gene: TRBV28
CDR3aa: CASTGGAPGPIEQFF

v_gene: TRBV6-2/TRBV6-3
CDR3aa: CASSYSGGSGNTEAFF

v_gene: TRBV2
CDR3aa: CASRAEALPKNIQYF

v_gene: TRBV7-7
CDR3aa: CASSLSIAGPNEQFF

v_gene: TRBV28
CDR3aa: CASRLLNQPQHF

v_gene: TRBV19
CDR3aa: CASSIVGGEQFF

v_gene: TRBV7-6
CDR3aa: CASSLNREAEAFF

v_gene: TRBV6-6
CDR3aa: CASSYSAGGFGTDTQYF

v_gene: TRBV5-1
CDR3aa: CASSLAATGSEQYF

v_gene: TRBV7-9
CDR3aa: CASSPWGTNEKLFF

v_gene: TRBV5-1
CDR3aa: CASSRGQTNTGELFF

v_gene: TRBV7-9
CDR3aa: CASSQPWGGQGEENEKLFF

v_gene: TRBV6-6
CDR3aa: CASSYSTSGTSTGELFF

v_gene: TRBV14
CDR3aa: CASSRRGGRANTEAFF

v_gene: TRBV7-9
CDR3aa: CASVGRAEIDTQYF

v_gene: TRBV2
CDR3aa: CASSERSAQFNYGYTF

v_gene: TRBV7-2
CDR3aa: CASSLLQGVNQPQHF

v_gene: TRBV4-2
CDR3aa: CASSQEEGRAQYF

v_gene: TRBV20-1
CDR3aa: CSARAGLAGGYNEQFF

v_gene: TRBV7-6
CDR3aa: CASSLGDRQYSPLHF

v_gene: TRBV12-3/TRBV12-4
CDR3aa: CASSWTNHEQFF

v_gene: TRBV20-1
CDR3aa: CSAPRGQNTEAFF

v_gene: TRBV11-2
CDR3aa: CASSLDTDGGQFF

v_gene: TRBV20-1
CDR3aa: CSASAPRVTNEQFF

v_gene: TRBV7-2
CDR3aa: CASSSGLAGVYEQFF

v_gene: TRBV4-3
CDR3aa: CASTHRYGRAHNEQFF

v_gene: TRBV7-8
CDR3aa: CASTRVTGELFF

v_gene: TRBV6-2/TRBV6-3
CDR3aa: CASSGLGPDSYGYTF

v_gene: TRBV20-1
CDR3aa: CSARDGTRQETQYF

v_gene: TRBV7-9
CDR3aa: CASTIIGGSGYEQYF

v_gene: TRBV7-2
CDR3aa: CASSAVADRGRNEQFF

v_gene: TRBV6-5
CDR3aa: CASSYSGQITGELFF

v_gene: TRBV10-3
CDR3aa: CAISESTQPQHF

v_gene: TRBV12-5
CDR3aa: CASGLDQIQPQHF

v_gene: TRBV12-3/TRBV12-4
CDR3aa: CASSLPVEAAEQYF

v_gene: TRBV12-3/TRBV12-4
CDR3aa: CASSLARGVDTEAFF

v_gene: TRBV29-1
CDR3aa: CSGVVIASSYEQYF

v_gene: TRBV5-1
CDR3aa: CASSLDPGNSYNEQFF

v_gene: TRBV7-2
CDR3aa: CASSLVGGRPDTQYF

v_gene: TRBV12-3/TRBV12-4
CDR3aa: CASSLTGWDQPQHF

v_gene: TRBV6-2/TRBV6-3
CDR3aa: CASSYKQGTRTEAFF

v_gene: TRBV11-1
CDR3aa: CASSLGPRTEAFF

v_gene: TRBV6-1
CDR3aa: CASSAEGWGGANVLTF

v_gene: TRBV7-2
CDR3aa: CASSFDRRSNYGYTF

v_gene: TRBV28
CDR3aa: CAGRSQNEEKLFF

v_gene: TRBV7-9
CDR3aa: CASSFSETSNNEQFF

v_gene: TRBV27
CDR3aa: CASSFRQGETQYF

v_gene: TRBV11-1
CDR3aa: CASSLGAGAYNEQFF

v_gene: TRBV28
CDR3aa: CASRGGGYNEQFF

v_gene: TRBV7-2
CDR3aa: CASSLAAVSEQYF